Shown below are 9 T cell receptor beta chains from a single sample sequenced in a study of T-cell reconstitution after alpha-beta-depleted transplantation in children. Preparing the TCRbeta library involved the use of unique molecular identifiers. Using its own MiXCR run on the PCR reads, TCRdb lists one record per CDR3 protein. Among 580,000 or so distinct CDR3 sequences listed, more than 20% were seen once. The starting material was PBMCs, mostly from graft donor cells, obtained 360 days after TCRalphabeta/CD19-depleted stem cell transplant. These receptor sequences come from a boy in the first two years of life who had a stem cell transplant for acute myeloid leukemia, so the T cells may come from the graft donor.

This clonotype has a handful of counts. This rearrangement joins TRBV20-1 to TRBJ2-3; D gene uncertain. Germline-derived CDR1 and CDR2 are DFQATT and SNEGSKA (reference sequence). CDR3 length: 11 amino acids. V was pared by 0 bases and J by 7 bases, with 5 bases between. The CDR3 here is CSARDGNTQYF. The CDR3 coding sequence is TGCAGTGCTAGAGATGGGAATACGCAGTATTTT.

This sequence joins TRBV3-1 and TRBJ2-1; D ambiguous. V was trimmed by 4 bases and J by 2 bases, leaving 15 bases between them. Per the germline V gene, CDR1 is LGHDT and CDR2 is YNNKEL (reference sequence). The CDR3 loop spans 16 amino acids. The DNA for the CDR3 is TGTGCCAGCAGCCCAATTCCAGTACGGGCCTACAATGAGCAGTTCTTC. The encoded protein is CASSPIPVRAYNEQFF.

In this sample, this clonotype turned up many times. The chain links TRBV12-3 or TRBV12-4 to TRBJ1-6, with TRBD1 as a possible D gene (5 bases). CDR3 size: 15 residues. V lost 5 bases and J lost 7, with 15 bases in between. The CDR3 is CASSAGHPRNSPLHF. CDR3 DNA: TGTGCCAGCAGTGCCGGACACCCACGAAATTCACCCCTCCACTTT.

The chain carries TRBV4-3 and TRBJ1-4; TRBD1 matches at 9 bases. The CDR3 has 15 amino acids. The germline V gene encodes CDR1 LGHNA and CDR2 YSLEER. V shed 3 bases and J 4 bases; nucleotides not matched to a gene: 3. The CDR3: CASSQMDRGNEKLFF. The CDR3 DNA sequence: TGCGCCAGCAGCCAGATGGACAGGGGTAATGAAAAACTGTTTTTT.

This clonotype was picked up many times. The gene calls are TRBV4-3 and TRBJ2-3, with a possible D match to TRBD2 (6 bases). The CDR3 covers 17 residues. Trimming took off 0 bases at V and 5 bases at J, with 18 bases between the two ends. The V gene's germline CDR1 is LGHNA and CDR2 YSLEER. The DNA of the CDR3 is TGCGCCAGCAGCCAAGACCGGGGTCATAGCGGACTAGATACGCAGTATTTT. It yields the protein CASSQDRGHSGLDTQYF.

The chain couples TRBV7-2 to TRBJ2-5, with 8 bases aligning to TRBD2. The germline V gene encodes CDR1 SGHTA and CDR2 FQGNSA. After removal of 5 bases from V and 5 bases from J, the junction contained 10 bases not matched to a gene. The CDR3 is 15 residues long. The CDR3 here is CASSRPRGGGETQYF. The CDR3 nucleotides read TGTGCCAGCAGCCGCCCACGGGGGGGCGGTGAGACCCAGTACTTC. Filled out from reference TRBV7-2 and TRBJ2-5, the complete variable domain reads GAGVSQSPSNKVTEKGKDVELRCDPISGHTALYWYRQSLGQGLEFLIYFQGNSAPDKSGLPSDRFSAERTGGSVSTLTIQRTQQEDSAVYLCASSRPRGGGETQYFGPGTRLLVL.

This clonotype was detected only a few times. CDR3 in amino acids: CASSGQGGTDTQYF. In nucleotides, the CDR3 is TGTGCCAGCAGTGGACAGGGTGGCACAGATACGCAGTATTTT. V usage is TRBV2 and J usage is TRBJ2-3, with 7 bases fitting TRBD1. This CDR3 region has 14 residues. Germline V CDR1 and CDR2: SNHLY, FYNNEI. J gave up 1 base and V 4 bases, and 2 bases lay outside the gene matches.

The V gene is TRBV6-6, the J gene TRBJ1-1, with D possibly matching TRBD1 (5 bases). Germline V CDR1 and CDR2: MNHNY, SVGAGI (reference sequence). CDR3 length: 13 residues. Trimming cost V 6 bases and J 6 bases, with 14 bases left between them. CDR3 sequence (DNA): TGTGCCAGCAGCCGAAGGGGTAGCTCTGAAGCTTTCTTT. It yields the protein CASSRRGSSEAFF.

This clonotype was counted between two and nine times. This chain uses TRBV9 with TRBJ1-3; D is unresolved. The CDR3 length is 14 residues. Deletions cut 7 bases from V and 4 bases from J, with 15 bases between. CDR1 and CDR2 (germline): SGDLS, YYNGEE. The CDR3: CASGGMTPGNTIYF. CDR3 nucleotides: TGTGCCAGCGGTGGGATGACCCCCGGAAACACCATATATTTT.